The 16 T cell receptor beta chains below come from one sample, sequenced in a study of T cell responses to AZD1222 COVID-19 vaccine. Assay: immunoSEQ multiplex PCR; the TCRdb copy retains only in-frame clones and omits some. This sample has roughly 120,000 clones, with around 85% found just once. The sample was peripheral blood, taken on day 0 of MenACWY control vaccination. The receptors originated from an adult in good health.

The rearrangement uses TRBV4-2 and TRBJ2-5; D is perhaps TRBD1 (6 bases). V gave up 1 base and J gave up 0 bases, with 15 bases separating them. Germline CDR1 is LGHNA and CDR2 is YNFKEQ. This CDR3 contains 17 residues. CDR3 sequence: CASSQGTGLSYQETQYF. The CDR3 DNA reads as TGTGCCAGCAGCCAAGGAACAGGGCTATCGTACCAAGAGACCCAGTACTTC.

CDR3 nucleotide sequence: TGTGCCAGCAGCTTCCGACAGGGGGCATTTCAGCCCCAGCATTTT. It codes for CASSFRQGAFQPQHF. This chain uses TRBV7-2 with TRBJ1-5, with TRBD1 matching over 10 bases. Trimming at V came to 3 bases and at J to 6 bases, leaving 5 bases not matched to a gene. This CDR3 comprises 15 residues. Germline CDR1 SGHTA, CDR2 FQGNSA.

The chain carries TRBV6-5 and TRBJ2-7; maybe TRBD1 (6 bases). Germline assignment: CDR1 MNHEY and CDR2 SVGAGI. V was shortened by 2 bases and J by 0 bases, with 11 bases between the two germline ends. CDR3 length equals 15 residues. Here the CDR3 reads CASSYAQGSSYEQYF. In DNA, the CDR3 is TGTGCCAGCAGTTACGCACAGGGATCCTCCTACGAGCAGTACTTC.

The J gene is TRBJ1-1, the V gene TRBV4-1, with D tentatively TRBD1 (5 bases). The length of the CDR3 is 16 residues. Trimming took off 1 base at V and 0 bases at J, with 12 bases between the two ends. Germline-derived CDR1 and CDR2 are MGHRA and YSYEKL. The CDR3 DNA reads as TGCGCCAGCAGCCAAGGTGTGAGACAGTTGAACACTGAAGCTTTCTTT. This translates into CASSQGVRQLNTEAFF.

The genes are TRBV2 and TRBJ2-5; D possibly uses TRBD1 or TRBD2 (6 bases each). V lost 2 bases and J 5 bases, leaving 18 bases between the germline ends. The germline CDR1 and CDR2 sequences are SNHLY and FYNNEI. This CDR3 spans 16 amino acids. The CDR3 loop reads CASSELGGTLVETQYF. DNA for the CDR3: TGTGCCAGCAGTGAATTAGGGGGGACCTTGGTGGAGACCCAGTACTTC.

The V and J genes are TRBV11-2 and TRBJ1-5; tentatively, D is TRBD1 (6 bases). V lost 2 bases, J lost 1 base, and 9 bases lay in between. Germline values: CDR1 SGHAT, CDR2 FQNNGV. The CDR3 is 15 residues long. CDR3 sequence reads: CASSLSTGSNQPQHF. DNA for the CDR3: TGTGCCAGCAGCTTATCGACAGGAAGCAATCAGCCCCAGCATTTT.

This clone was counted a single time. The V call is TRBV3-1 (or the pseudogene TRBV3-2), the J call TRBJ2-3, with D perhaps TRBD1 (5 bases). The ends were cut back, 2 bases at V and 7 bases at J, with 10 bases in the middle. Germline CDR1 LGHDT, CDR2 YNNKEL (reference sequence). The CDR3 spans 13 residues. The CDR3 sequence: CASSQKGRNTQYF. CDR3 bases: TGTGCCAGCAGCCAAAAGGGGCGAAATACGCAGTATTTT.

This rearrangement joins TRBV24-1 to TRBJ2-5; D uncertain. Trimming removed 9 bases at V and 1 base at J, with 14 bases between. Germline assignment: CDR1 KGHDR and CDR2 SFDVKD. The CDR3 sequence is 14 residues long. The CDR3 sequence is CATYGARPQETQYF. The CDR3, as DNA: TGTGCCACCTACGGAGCTCGGCCCCAAGAGACCCAGTACTTC.

This chain connects TRBV4-1 to TRBJ2-7; 8 positions match TRBD2. CDR1 MGHRA and CDR2 YSYEKL come from the germline V gene. CDR3 size: 17 residues. Losses at the gene ends were 4 bases for V and 2 bases for J; bases not matched to a gene: 13. The DNA for the CDR3 is TGCGCCAGCAGCCCTCCGACAGGCGCGGGAGGAACCTACGAGCAGTACTTC. Translating it yields CASSPPTGAGGTYEQYF.

The chain couples TRBV28 to TRBJ1-2; D is unclear. CDR1 and CDR2 from the germline V gene are MDHEN and SYDVKM. The CDR3 sequence is 15 residues long. The V end lost 6 bases, the J end lost 4 bases, and 18 bases lay between the germline ends. Written as DNA, the CDR3 is TGTGCCAGCAGCTCCCCAAAAAGGATCACCTATGGCTACACCTTC. Translating it yields CASSSPKRITYGYTF.

This clone turned up a few times. This rearrangement joins TRBV4-2 to TRBJ1-6, with a weak D call TRBD1 (6 bases). Germline V gene sequence: CDR1 LGHNA, CDR2 YNFKEQ. V lost 0 bases and J lost 7, with 10 bases in between. The CDR3 consists of 15 residues. The chain's CDR3 is CASSQEQGRNSPLHF. In DNA, the CDR3 is TGTGCCAGCAGCCAAGAACAGGGTCGGAATTCACCCCTCCACTTT.

Here the CDR3 DNA reads TGTGCCAGCAGCTTAGTTAGCGGGGCGCAGTATTTT. Protein product: CASSLVSGAQYF. The V and J genes are TRBV7-2 and TRBJ2-3, with TRBD2 matching 8 bases. The V gene's germline CDR1 is SGHTA and CDR2 FQGNSA. J gave up 10 bases and V 1 base, and 1 base lay outside the gene matches. There are 12 residues in the CDR3.

The V call is TRBV27, the J call TRBJ1-1; D is undetermined. CDR3 length equals 14 residues. V lost 6 bases and J lost 4, with 15 bases in between. Germline values: CDR1 MNHEY, CDR2 SMNVEV (reference sequence). This chain's CDR3 is CASSLTRVRTEAFF. The CDR3 region has the DNA TGTGCCAGCAGCCTCACGCGGGTGCGCACTGAAGCTTTCTTT.

The chain combines TRBV28 with TRBJ1-2; 7 nucleotides agree with TRBD1. Germline V gene sequence: CDR1 MDHEN, CDR2 SYDVKM. This CDR3 is 13 amino acids long. J lost 4 bases, V lost 6 bases, and 5 bases had no gene match. CDR3 region: CASSPRGTYGYTF. In DNA, the CDR3 is TGTGCCAGCAGCCCCAGGGGGACCTATGGCTACACCTTC.

The chain uses TRBV6-4 and TRBJ1-6, with TRBD1 as a possible D gene (5 bases). The CDR3 spans 15 residues. The germline V and J ends were trimmed by 5 bases and 10 bases, with 18 bases remaining between them. CDR1 and CDR2 (germline): MRHNA, SNTAGT. CDR3 nucleotides: TGTGCCAGCAGTATTGAAGGGACGCTAGGGTCACCCCTCCACTTT. Residues: CASSIEGTLGSPLHF.

The chain links TRBV19 to TRBJ1-5; 7 bases agree with TRBD1. The CDR3 totals 15 residues. From germline, CDR1 is LNHDA and CDR2 SQIVND (reference sequence). The trim removed 7 bases at V and 6 bases at J, leaving 12 bases unmatched. The CDR3 sequence: CASTQTHRGIQPQHF. CDR3 bases: TGTGCCAGTACACAGACCCACAGGGGCATTCAGCCCCAGCATTTT. Looking up the rest from reference TRBV19 and TRBJ1-5 gives the full variable domain: DGGITQSPKYLFRKEGQNVTLSCEQNLNHDAMYWYRQDPGQGLRLIYYSQIVNDFQKGDIAEGYSVSREKKESFPLTVTSAQKNPTAFYLCASTQTHRGIQPQHFGDGTRLSIL.